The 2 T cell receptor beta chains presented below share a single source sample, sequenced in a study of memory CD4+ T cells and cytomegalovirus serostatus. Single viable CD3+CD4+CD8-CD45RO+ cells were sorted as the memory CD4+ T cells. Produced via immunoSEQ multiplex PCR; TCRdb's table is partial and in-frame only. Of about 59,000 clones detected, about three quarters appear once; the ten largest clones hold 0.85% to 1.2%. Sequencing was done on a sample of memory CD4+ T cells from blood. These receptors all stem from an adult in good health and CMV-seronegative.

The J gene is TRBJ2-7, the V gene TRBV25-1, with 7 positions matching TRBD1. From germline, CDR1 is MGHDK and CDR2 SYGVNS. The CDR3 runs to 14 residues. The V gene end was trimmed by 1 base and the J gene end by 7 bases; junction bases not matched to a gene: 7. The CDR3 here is CASSEFEGGREQYF. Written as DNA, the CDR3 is TGTGCCAGCAGTGAATTCGAAGGGGGCAGGGAGCAGTACTTC.

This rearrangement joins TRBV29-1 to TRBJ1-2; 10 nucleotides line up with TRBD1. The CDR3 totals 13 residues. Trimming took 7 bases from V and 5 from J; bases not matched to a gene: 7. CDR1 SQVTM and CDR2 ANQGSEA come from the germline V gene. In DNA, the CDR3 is TGCAGCGCCCGCCGGACAGGGGGGTATGGCTACACCTTC. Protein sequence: CSARRTGGYGYTF.